Presented here are 30 T cell receptor beta chains from one specimen sequenced in a study of metastatic and nonmetastatic thyroid tumors. TCRdb reassembled clones from the PCR reads with MiXCR. The data contain almost 25,000 clones, around 15% of them seen just once; the ten biggest clones take up about 13%. All patients reached thyroid surgery having received no treatment beforehand. Sequencing was performed on blood. Source of these receptors: a female donor with papillary thyroid cancer or a benign thyroid nodule (not recorded which). Some clones in this sample may be carry-over from other donors' samples.

This clone was seen repeatedly, ten times or more. The chain has TRBV20-1 and TRBJ1-2; maybe TRBD1 (5 bases). The CDR3 sequence is 12 residues long. Trimming took off 5 bases at V and 4 bases at J, with 11 bases between the two ends. Germline CDR1 is DFQATT and CDR2 is SNEGSKA (reference sequence). CDR3 sequence (DNA): TGCAGTGCTGTCAGGGACGGCTATGGCTACACCTTC. Translating it yields CSAVRDGYGYTF.

Many counts were recorded for this clone. The gene calls are TRBV25-1 and TRBJ2-6, with D hard to call. Germline V CDR1 and CDR2: MGHDK, SYGVNS. The CDR3 has 13 amino acids. V gave up 6 bases and J gave up 0 bases, with 3 bases separating them. In DNA, the CDR3 is TGTGCCAGCAGCGACTCTGGGGCCAACGTCCTGACTTTC. As protein: CASSDSGANVLTF.

In its sample, this clone was seen many times. J is TRBJ2-1 and V is TRBV5-1; a possible D gene is TRBD2 (5 bases). V lost 4 bases and J 10 bases, leaving 18 bases between the germline ends. Looked up from germline, CDR1 is SGHRS and CDR2 is YFSETQ. The CDR3 length is 14 residues. CDR3: CASSPDPTKGEQFF. CDR3 sequence (DNA): TGCGCCAGCAGCCCAGATCCGACTAAGGGCGAGCAGTTCTTC.

In its sample, this clone was seen many times. The chain's CDR3 is CASSLVGQGASEQYF. CDR3 bases: TGTGCCAGCAGCTTAGTTGGACAGGGAGCGTCCGAGCAGTACTTC. The V call is TRBV7-9, the J call TRBJ2-7; 8 bases align to TRBD1. Trimming cost V 1 base and J 6 bases; bases outside gene matches: 8. The CDR3 contains 15 residues. Per germline, CDR1 SEHNR and CDR2 FQNEAQ (reference sequence).

The genes are TRBV6-1 and TRBJ1-3; D might be TRBD1 (6 bases). Trimming stripped 2 bases from V and 0 bases from J, with 14 bases between. This CDR3 comprises 17 residues. Germline-derived CDR1 and CDR2 are MNHNS and SASEGT. The CDR3 region is CASSEMLGQLSGNTIYF. DNA for the CDR3: TGTGCCAGCAGTGAAATGCTAGGACAGCTCTCTGGAAACACCATATATTTT.

This clone was observed at least ten times. The chain carries TRBV2 and TRBJ2-2; D is unclear. V was pared by 1 base and J by 7 bases, with 7 bases between. Per the germline V gene, CDR1 is SNHLY and CDR2 is FYNNEI. The CDR3 is 13 amino acids. CDR3 sequence reads: CASSEEFGGELFF. As DNA, the CDR3 is TGTGCCAGCAGTGAAGAGTTCGGCGGGGAGCTGTTTTTT. Drawing the rest from reference TRBV2 and TRBJ2-2, the complete variable domain is EPEVTQTPSHQVTQMGQEVILRCVPISNHLYFYWYRQILGQKVEFLVSFYNNEISEKSEIFDDQFSVERPDGSNFTLKIRSTKLEDSAMYFCASSEEFGGELFFGEGSRLTVL.

This clone is categorized as medium-sized (0.01 to 0.1%). The chain joins TRBV6-1 to TRBJ1-1; D gene unclear. The CDR3 runs 14 residues. Trimming stripped 6 bases from V and 3 bases from J, with 14 bases between. CDR1 is MNHNS, CDR2 SASEGT, per germline. The CDR3 DNA reads TGTGCCAGCAGCAAGGGCCCTAGGCACACTGAAGCTTTCTTT. This gives the protein CASSKGPRHTEAFF.

This clone was picked up many times. J is TRBJ2-5 and V is TRBV7-9; D may be TRBD1 (6 bases). V lost 8 bases and J 2 bases, leaving 15 bases between the germline ends. From germline, CDR1 is SEHNR and CDR2 FQNEAQ (reference sequence). The CDR3 sequence is 14 residues long. The CDR3 region is CASEFRGRQETQYF. The CDR3 nucleotides are TGTGCCAGCGAGTTCAGGGGCCGTCAAGAGACCCAGTACTTC.

The gene calls are TRBV4-1 and TRBJ2-7; TRBD2 is a possible D gene (5 bases). V dropped 1 base and J dropped 0 bases, with 13 bases sitting between them. This CDR3 spans 16 amino acids. Per germline, CDR1 MGHRA and CDR2 YSYEKL. CDR3 residues: CASSQGQGLLSYEQYF. The CDR3 DNA is TGCGCCAGCAGCCAAGGTCAAGGACTGCTCTCCTACGAGCAGTACTTC.

This clone has at least ten counts. The chain links TRBV14 to TRBJ2-7, with 7 bases that match TRBD1. V shed 4 bases, J shed 8 bases, and the junction held 5 bases outside the gene matches. Germline CDR1 and CDR2: SGHDN and FVKESK. The CDR3 is 12 residues long. In DNA, the CDR3 is TGTGCCAGCAGCCCTACAGGGGTACAGCAGTACTTC. This translates into CASSPTGVQQYF.

There are many counts of this clone. The V and J genes are TRBV29-1 and TRBJ1-1; 8 bases fit TRBD1. Germline values: CDR1 SQVTM, CDR2 ANQGSEA. The CDR3 runs 13 residues. V trimming: 3 bases; J trimming: 6 bases; junction bases outside the gene matches: 6. As DNA, the CDR3 is TGCAGCGTTGATGGGACAGGCTCTGCTGAAGCTTTCTTT. It yields the protein CSVDGTGSAEAFF. The full variable domain, its missing parts supplied by reference TRBV29-1 and TRBJ1-1, is SAVISQKPSRDICQRGTSLTIQCQVDSQVTMMFWYRQQPGQSLTLIATANQGSEATYESGFVIDKFPISRPNLTFSTLTVSNMSPEDSSIYLCSVDGTGSAEAFFGQGTRLTVV.

This clone was observed at least ten times. The genes are TRBV5-1 and TRBJ1-3, with a tentative D call TRBD1 (6 bases). This CDR3 has 13 amino acids. Germline V gene sequence: CDR1 SGHRS, CDR2 YFSETQ. V lost 7 bases to trimming and J lost 0 bases, with 8 bases between them. Here the CDR3 DNA reads TGCGCCAGCCAACAGGGCTCTGGAAACACCATATATTTT. It yields the protein CASQQGSGNTIYF. Full variable domain (missing parts from reference TRBV5-1 and TRBJ1-3): KAGVTQTPRYLIKTRGQQVTLSCSPISGHRSVSWYQQTPGQGLQFLFEYFSETQRNKGNFPGRFSGRQFSNSRSEMNVSTLELGDSALYLCASQQGSGNTIYFGEGSWLTVV.

A few counts support this clone. CDR3: CSARAPGGADTQYF. The DNA for the CDR3 is TGCAGTGCTAGGGCTCCGGGAGGTGCAGATACGCAGTATTTT. The J gene is TRBJ2-3, the V gene TRBV20-1; 7 bases agree with TRBD2. Germline CDR1 DFQATT, CDR2 SNEGSKA (reference sequence). V was pared by 3 bases and J by 4 bases, with 7 bases of the junction left unmatched. The CDR3 length is 14 residues.

This chain links TRBV20-1 with TRBJ2-7; 10 bases fit TRBD2. V dropped 2 bases and J dropped 4; count of bases not matched to a gene: 2. CDR3 size: 13 residues. Germline CDR1 reads DFQATT; CDR2 reads SNEGSKA (reference sequence). In DNA, the CDR3 is TGCAGTGCTAGAAGGACTAGCGGTTACGAGCAGTACGTC. Amino acids: CSARRTSGYEQYV.

This clone was picked up many times. CDR3 amino acids: CASSIRGQGVIFNEQFF. The CDR3 nucleotides are TGTGCCAGTAGTATCAGGGGGCAGGGAGTAATCTTCAATGAGCAGTTCTTC. The chain recombines TRBV19 with TRBJ2-1; 8 nucleotides agree with TRBD1. This CDR3 is built from 17 residues. From germline, CDR1 is LNHDA and CDR2 SQIVND (reference sequence). Losses at the gene ends were 3 bases for V and 6 bases for J; bases not matched to a gene: 13.

In this sample, this clone turned up many times. The V gene is TRBV5-1, the J gene TRBJ2-5; D is ambiguous. The CDR3 totals 11 residues. CDR1 and CDR2 (germline): SGHRS, YFSETQ. With 5 bases removed from V and 5 bases from J, the gap between germline ends came to 7 bases. CDR3 DNA: TGCGCCAGCAGGCTGGGGGAGACCCAGTACTTC. Translated: CASRLGETQYF.

The V gene is TRBV6-1, the J gene TRBJ1-2, with a tentative D call TRBD1 (5 bases). The V end lost 5 bases, the J end lost 1 base, and 20 bases lay between the germline ends. The CDR3 covers 17 residues. CDR1 MNHNS and CDR2 SASEGT come from the germline V gene. The CDR3 loop reads CASSMTVGTASNYGYTF. The CDR3 DNA is TGTGCCAGCAGTATGACAGTGGGAACAGCAAGTAACTATGGCTACACCTTC.

With respect to this clone: At one end the junction does not follow the germline gene, possibly because of a read error. The chain has TRBV12-3 or TRBV12-4 and TRBJ2-1, with D maybe TRBD2 (7 bases). CDR3 length equals 16 residues. CDR3 DNA: TGTGCTAGCAGTTTAGCGCGGGGGCTAGCGGCTAATGAGCAGTTCTTC. Protein sequence: CASSLARGLAANEQFF.

This clone was seen more than once but under ten times. The chain is built from TRBV6-2 or TRBV6-3 and TRBJ2-7; tentatively, D is TRBD1 or TRBD2 (5 bases each). This CDR3 spans 14 amino acids. Germline assignment: CDR1 MNHEY and CDR2 SVGEGT. The V and J ends lost 7 bases and 1 base respectively, with 14 bases between them. CDR3 coding DNA: TGTGCCAGCACCCGGGACGGTACGTCCTACGAGCAGTACTTC. Residues: CASTRDGTSYEQYF.

By proportion, this clone is medium-sized. V is TRBV12-3 or TRBV12-4 and J is TRBJ2-2; the match to TRBD2 covers 9 bases. The CDR3 runs 15 residues. With V trimmed by 6 bases and J by 6 bases, 8 bases remained unmatched. CDR3 in amino acids: CASSPLSGRSGELFF. CDR3 coding DNA: TGTGCCAGCAGCCCCCTCAGCGGGAGGTCCGGGGAGCTGTTTTTT.

This clone was found many times. This sequence joins TRBV9 and TRBJ2-3; 9 bases are shared with TRBD2. CDR1 and CDR2 from the germline V gene are SGDLS and YYNGEE. The trim removed 4 bases at V and 1 base at J, leaving 4 bases unmatched. The CDR3 covers 15 residues. The CDR3 sequence: CASSPIAGGTDTQYF. Here the CDR3 DNA reads TGTGCCAGCAGCCCCATAGCGGGAGGCACAGATACGCAGTATTTT. Based on the CDR3 plus reference TRBV9 and TRBJ2-3, the full variable domain is DSGVTQTPKHLITATGQRVTLRCSPRSGDLSVYWYQQSLDQGLQFLIQYYNGEERAKGNILERFSAQQFPDLHSELNLSSLELGDSALYFCASSPIAGGTDTQYFGPGTRLTVL.

Details on this clone: Other DNA variants within this sample encode the same CDR3. The chain combines TRBV6-5 with TRBJ2-7; unclear D gene. The V end was cut by 0 bases, the J end by 6 bases, with 3 bases between. Per the germline V gene, CDR1 is MNHEY and CDR2 is SVGAGI. The CDR3 has 11 amino acids. In nucleotides, the CDR3 is TGTGCCAGCAGTTACTCCGGCGAGCAGTACTTC. This translates into CASSYSGEQYF.

By sample fraction, this clone is medium-sized. The chain has TRBV30 and TRBJ1-2; a possible D gene is TRBD1 (5 bases). The CDR3 length is 13 residues. Germline V CDR1 and CDR2: GTSNPN, SVGIG (reference sequence). The ends were cut back, 0 bases at V and 7 bases at J, with 12 bases in the middle. CDR3 in amino acids: CAWSVGAGSGYTF. CDR3 coding DNA: TGTGCCTGGAGTGTTGGGGCAGGGTCTGGCTACACCTTC.

This clone showed up many times. V is TRBV7-9 and J is TRBJ2-1, with TRBD2 matching over 10 bases. The CDR3 has 14 amino acids. J was trimmed by 3 bases and V by 7 bases; bases with no gene match: 3. Germline-derived CDR1 and CDR2 are SEHNR and FQNEAQ (reference sequence). The CDR3 is CASTPSGSYNEQFF. The DNA of the CDR3 is TGTGCCAGCACCCCTAGCGGGAGCTACAATGAGCAGTTCTTC.

This clone was found many times. The chain employs TRBV6-1 and TRBJ2-3; D not certain. Trimming cost V 4 bases and J 2 bases, with 10 bases left between them. This CDR3 contains 14 residues. CDR1 and CDR2 from the germline V gene are MNHNS and SASEGT. CDR3 sequence: CASSGLIDTDTQYF. The CDR3 region has the DNA TGTGCCAGCAGTGGTCTGATAGACACAGATACGCAGTATTTT.

This clone was counted at least ten times. The chain employs TRBV24-1 and TRBJ2-1; D tentatively fits TRBD1 or TRBD2 (5 bases each). The CDR3 sequence is 17 residues long. In germline, CDR1 is KGHDR, CDR2 SFDVKD. The ends were cut back, 3 bases at V and 2 bases at J, with 16 bases in the middle. Here the CDR3 reads CATSDTTSRGPYNEQFF. In DNA form, the CDR3 reads TGTGCCACCAGTGATACCACAAGTCGGGGACCCTACAATGAGCAGTTCTTC.

Only a few counts were recorded for this clone. This rearrangement joins TRBV27 to TRBJ2-3; 12 bases align to TRBD2. V lost 6 bases and J lost 2; bases outside the gene matches: 6. Germline V gene data show CDR1 as MNHEY and CDR2 as SMNVEV (reference sequence). This CDR3 contains 16 residues. The CDR3 coding sequence is TGTGCCAGCAGCCCAAGACTAGCGGGGGTCACAGATACGCAGTATTTT. It translates to CASSPRLAGVTDTQYF.

This clone was counted many times. J is TRBJ2-7 and V is TRBV5-4, with 7 bases fitting TRBD2. Germline V gives CDR1 SGHNT, CDR2 YYREEE (reference sequence). The CDR3 loop spans 16 amino acids. Losses at the gene ends were 3 bases for V and 3 bases for J; bases not matched to a gene: 12. CDR3 nucleotides: TGTGCCAGCAGCTCCTCCTCGGCGGGAGCATACTACGAGCAGTACTTC. This codes for CASSSSSAGAYYEQYF.

This clone was counted at least ten times. This chain uses TRBV11-2 with TRBJ2-7; possible D gene TRBD1, 5 bases. V gave up 0 bases and J gave up 6 bases, with 15 bases separating them. The CDR3 runs 15 residues. Germline loops: CDR1 SGHAT, CDR2 FQNNGV. The DNA of the CDR3 is TGTGCCAGCAGCTTAGAGGGGTCAGGGCGGTCCGAGCAGTACTTC. As protein: CASSLEGSGRSEQYF.

V usage is TRBV5-1 and J usage is TRBJ2-7; D remains unclear. Germline CDR1 is SGHRS and CDR2 is YFSETQ. There are 14 residues in the CDR3. The V and J ends lost 1 base and 2 bases respectively, with 10 bases between them. The CDR3 spells CASSLFPGAYEQYF. For the CDR3, the DNA is TGCGCCAGCAGCTTGTTTCCGGGCGCCTACGAGCAGTACTTC.